Listed here is a single T cell receptor (beta chain). Germline lookup yields CDR1 SGHTA and CDR2 FQGNSA. The CDR3 consists of 14 residues. Trimming left V 7 bases short and J 0 bases short, with 10 bases between. Time point reported: after dendritic cell vaccination, including at tumor progression/relapse. The source of the sample is a study of glioma-infiltrating T cells after dendritic cell vaccination. Sequencing used immunoSEQ multiplex PCR; TCRdb keeps in-frame clones, though not all of them. The sample contains around 78,000 clones, 85% of which appear only once. The V and J genes are TRBV7-2 and TRBJ2-1; D is unclear. The receptor comes from a human donor with glioblastoma. The sequencing here drew on blood, taken after dendritic cell vaccination. This CDR3 is CASTLTVSYNEQFF. For the CDR3, the DNA is TGTGCCAGCACCCTAACAGTCTCCTACAATGAGCAGTTCTTC.